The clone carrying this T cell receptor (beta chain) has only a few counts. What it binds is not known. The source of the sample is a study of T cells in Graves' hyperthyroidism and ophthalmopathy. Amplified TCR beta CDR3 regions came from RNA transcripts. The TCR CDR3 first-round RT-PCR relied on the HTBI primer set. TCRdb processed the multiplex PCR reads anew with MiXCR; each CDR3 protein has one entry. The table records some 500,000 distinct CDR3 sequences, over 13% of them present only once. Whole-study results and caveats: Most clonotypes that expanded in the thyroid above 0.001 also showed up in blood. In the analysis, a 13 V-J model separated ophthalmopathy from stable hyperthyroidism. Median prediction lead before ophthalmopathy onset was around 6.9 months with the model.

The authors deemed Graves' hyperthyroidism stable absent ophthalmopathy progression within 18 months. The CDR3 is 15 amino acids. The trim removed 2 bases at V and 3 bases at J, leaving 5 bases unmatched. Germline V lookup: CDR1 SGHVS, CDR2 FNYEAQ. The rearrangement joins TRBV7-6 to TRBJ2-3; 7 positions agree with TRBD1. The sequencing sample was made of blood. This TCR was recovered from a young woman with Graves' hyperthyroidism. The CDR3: CASSLRTGWTDTQYF. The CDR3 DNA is TGTGCCAGCAGCTTAAGGACAGGATGGACAGATACGCAGTATTTT.